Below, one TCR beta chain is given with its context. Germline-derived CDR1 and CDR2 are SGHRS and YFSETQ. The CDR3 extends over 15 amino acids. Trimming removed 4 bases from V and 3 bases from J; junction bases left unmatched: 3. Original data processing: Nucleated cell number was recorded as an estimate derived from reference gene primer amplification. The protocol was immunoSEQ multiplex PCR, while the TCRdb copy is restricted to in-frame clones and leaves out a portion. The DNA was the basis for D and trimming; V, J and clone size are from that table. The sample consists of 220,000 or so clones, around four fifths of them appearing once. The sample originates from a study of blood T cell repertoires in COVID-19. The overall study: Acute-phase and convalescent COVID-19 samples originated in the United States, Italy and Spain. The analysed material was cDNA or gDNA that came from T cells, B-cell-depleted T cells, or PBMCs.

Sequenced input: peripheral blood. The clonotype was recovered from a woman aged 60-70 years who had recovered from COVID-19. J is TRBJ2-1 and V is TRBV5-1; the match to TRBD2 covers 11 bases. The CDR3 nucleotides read TGCGCCAGCAGCCGACTAGCGGGGAACTACAATGAGCAGTTCTTC. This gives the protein CASSRLAGNYNEQFF. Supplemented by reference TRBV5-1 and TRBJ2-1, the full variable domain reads KAGVTQTPRYLIKTRGQQVTLSCSPISGHRSVSWYQQTPGQGLQFLFEYFSETQRNKGNFPGRFSGRQFSNSRSEMNVSTLELGDSALYLCASSRLAGNYNEQFFGPGTRLTVL.